This record concerns one T cell receptor (beta chain) sequence. The investigators reverse transcribed all of the isolated RNA, so they sequenced expressed TCRB transcripts. TCRdb's copy holds only in-frame clones and misses some; the assay was immunoSEQ multiplex PCR. The sample holds hundreds of thousands of clones, over 9.5% seen once. The data were taken from a study of beta chain features in type 1 diabetes. Naive, central memory, regulatory and stem cell-like memory cells within the CD4+ compartment were sorted using CD45RO/CCR7/CD25/CD127/CD95/CD27. Each sorted fraction was over 95% pure. This CDR3 is built from 14 residues. Germline V gene data show CDR1 as SGHTA and CDR2 as FQGNSA. The ends lost 5 bases at V and 10 bases at J; junction bases unmatched: 9.

Sequenced input: naive CD4+ T cells from blood. The chain uses TRBV7-2 and TRBJ2-1; 9 bases line up with TRBD1. This sequence originates from a woman aged 18-35 years in good health. CDR3 residues: CASSARTGDREQFF. The CDR3 DNA sequence: TGTGCCAGCAGCGCACGGACAGGGGATCGGGAGCAGTTCTTC.